The rows below give T cell receptor beta chains drawn from one sample of a study of identifying expanded T cells in peripheral blood. Clones were read by immunoSEQ multiplex PCR, and TCRdb kept only the in-frame ones, dropping some. Of 100,000 to 150,000 clones listed, 84% are singletons. The source material was blood. The receptor set was obtained from a person between 18 and 75 years old in good health. Each CDR3 is given with its conserved first and last residue. The D gene is left open where the match is weak. Size is omitted from some rows. Given values are once, few, many or a class for expanded clones.

>TRBJ2-3|NA|NA|TRBV11-2|14
CASSLDSRGRAQYF
TGTGCCAGCAGCTTAGATAGTCGGGGAAGGGCGCAGTATTTT
>TRBJ2-3|NA|TRBD1|TRBV7-3|15
CASSIQGASTDTQYF
TGTGCCAGCAGCATACAGGGGGCCAGCACAGATACGCAGTATTTT
>TRBJ2-7|NA|NA|TRBV5-4|11
CASSLDSEQYF
TGTGCCAGCAGCTTAGACAGCGAGCAGTACTTC
>TRBJ2-3|few|NA|TRBV20-1|11
CSARSQHAQYF
TGCAGTGCTAGGTCCCAGCATGCGCAGTATTTT
>TRBJ1-5|once|NA|TRBV6-5|14
CASRKNYSNQPQHF
TGTGCCAGCAGGAAGAACTATAGCAATCAGCCCCAGCATTTT
>TRBJ2-2|NA|NA|TRBV5-1|15
CASSLDTGNTGELFF
TGCGCCAGCAGCTTGGATACAGGGAACACCGGGGAGCTGTTTTTT
>TRBJ2-1|NA|NA|TRBV5-4|12
CASSLDRNEQFF
TGTGCCAGCAGCTTGGATAGAAATGAGCAGTTCTTC
>TRBJ1-2|NA|NA|TRBV7-9|16
CASSLQSRRDNYGYTF
TGTGCCAGCAGCTTACAAAGCAGGAGGGATAACTATGGCTACACCTTC
>TRBJ1-1|once|NA|TRBV7-4|15
CASSLESQGNTEAFF
TGTGCCAGCAGCTTAGAATCTCAAGGGAACACTGAAGCTTTCTTT
>TRBJ2-1|NA|TRBD1|TRBV29-1|14
CSVRDRGWDNEQFF
TGCAGCGTTCGGGACAGAGGATGGGACAATGAGCAGTTCTTC
>TRBJ2-4|NA|NA|TRBV19|13
CASSPIVGNIQYF
TGTGCCAGTAGCCCAATCGTGGGGAACATTCAGTACTTC
>TRBJ2-5|NA|TRBD1|TRBV27|15
CASSLYSVDRGLQYF
TGTGCCAGCAGTTTATATAGTGTGGACAGGGGATTGCAGTACTTC
>TRBJ1-2|NA|TRBD1|TRBV9|14
CASSGQGTNYGYTF
TGTGCCAGCAGCGGACAGGGGACTAACTATGGCTACACCTTC
>TRBJ1-1|NA|NA|TRBV19|13
CASSPQPNTEAFF
TGTGCCAGTAGTCCACAGCCTAACACTGAAGCTTTCTTT
>TRBJ2-7|NA|NA|TRBV25-1|11
CASSVYYEQYF
TGTGCCAGCAGTGTTTACTACGAGCAGTACTTC
>TRBJ2-7|NA|TRBD1|TRBV27|15
CASSRIQGFAYEQYF
TGTGCCAGCAGCCGTATACAGGGGTTCGCCTACGAGCAGTACTTC
>TRBJ1-2|NA|NA|TRBV5-6|12
CASSFQGSGYTF
TGTGCCAGCAGCTTTCAGGGAAGTGGCTACACCTTC
>TRBJ2-3|NA|TRBD2|TRBV7-2|17
CASSLYVRLAGSDTQYF
TGTGCCAGCAGCTTATATGTACGTCTAGCGGGGTCAGATACGCAGTATTTT
>TRBJ2-7|NA|NA|TRBV6-6|14
CASSYPEQGYEQYF
TGTGCCAGCAGTTACCCGGAACAGGGCTACGAGCAGTACTTC
>TRBJ1-1|NA|NA|TRBV6-1|13
CASRKAGGTEAFF
TGTGCCAGCAGGAAAGCTGGCGGCACTGAAGCTTTCTTT
>TRBJ2-5|NA|NA|TRBV4-1|14
CASSLDPSGETQYF
TGCGCCAGCAGCCTTGACCCGTCGGGGGAGACCCAGTACTTC
>TRBJ1-2|NA|TRBD1|TRBV27|15
CASSFLGQGLAGYTF
TGTGCCAGCAGTTTTCTCGGACAGGGGCTTGCTGGCTACACCTTC
>TRBJ1-2|NA|NA|TRBV5-5|13
CASSPYGDDGYTF
TGTGCCAGCAGCCCATACGGGGACGATGGCTACACCTTC
>TRBJ2-3|NA|NA|TRBV21-1|13
CASNLGNTDTQYF
TGTGCCAGCAACCTAGGTAACACAGATACGCAGTATTTT
>TRBJ1-1|NA|NA|TRBV5-1|15
CASSLASAGNTEAFF
TGCGCCAGCAGCTTGGCTTCGGCGGGGAACACTGAAGCTTTCTTT
>TRBJ1-1|few|NA|TRBV7-2|12
CASSLGIRGAFF
TGTGCCAGCAGCTTAGGAATCCGCGGAGCTTTCTTT
>TRBJ2-1|NA|NA|TRBV10-1|14
CASSDSREYNEQFF
TGCGCCAGCAGTGACAGTCGGGAATACAATGAGCAGTTCTTC
>TRBJ1-2|NA|NA|TRBV5-5|15
CASSLGAGRAGGYTF
TGTGCCAGCAGCTTGGGTGCGGGCAGGGCGGGTGGCTACACCTTC